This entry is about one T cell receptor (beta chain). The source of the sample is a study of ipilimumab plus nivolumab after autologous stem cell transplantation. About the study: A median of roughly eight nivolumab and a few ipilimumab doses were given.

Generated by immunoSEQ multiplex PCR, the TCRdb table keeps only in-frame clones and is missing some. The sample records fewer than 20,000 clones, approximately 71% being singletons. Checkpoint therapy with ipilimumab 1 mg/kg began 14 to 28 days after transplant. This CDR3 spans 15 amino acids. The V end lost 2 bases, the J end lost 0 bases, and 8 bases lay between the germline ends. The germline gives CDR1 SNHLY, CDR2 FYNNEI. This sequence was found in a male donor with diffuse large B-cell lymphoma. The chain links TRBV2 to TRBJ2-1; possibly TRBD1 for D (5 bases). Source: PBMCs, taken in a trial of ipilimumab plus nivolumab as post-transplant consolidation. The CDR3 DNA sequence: TGTGCCAGCAGTGAATCAGGGTACTCCTACAATGAGCAGTTCTTC. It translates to CASSESGYSYNEQFF.